Below, 29 T cell receptor beta chains from the same sample are listed, as sequenced in a study of beta chain features in type 1 diabetes. Sequenced material consisted of expressed TCRB transcripts (all of the isolated RNA was reverse transcribed). The method was immunoSEQ multiplex PCR; TCRdb's version includes in-frame clones alone and lacks a portion of them. The table records 250,000 to 350,000 clones, 13% to 15% of them present only once. The sample comprised central memory CD4+ T cells from blood. These receptors originate from a man aged 25-45 years in good health.

This clone was counted a few times. The V call is TRBV6-6, the J call TRBJ2-7, with D possibly TRBD1 on 6 matching bases. The germline gives CDR1 MNHNY, CDR2 SVGAGI (reference sequence). Trimming removed 7 bases from V and 2 bases from J, with 18 bases in between. This CDR3 is built from 15 residues. The chain's CDR3 is CASNPEWGRAYEQYF. As DNA, the CDR3 is TGTGCCAGCAATCCTGAATGGGGGCGCGCCTACGAGCAGTACTTC.

This chain joins TRBV9 and TRBJ2-3; 11 nucleotides line up with TRBD1. Germline trimming cut 2 bases from V and 2 bases from J; bases unmatched to any gene: 4. Germline loops: CDR1 SGDLS, CDR2 YYNGEE. CDR3 length: 16 residues. In DNA, the CDR3 is TGTGCCAGCAGCGTGGGGACAGGGGGAAACACAGATACGCAGTATTTT. This gives the protein CASSVGTGGNTDTQYF. The variable domain in full, completed from reference TRBV9 and TRBJ2-3, reads DSGVTQTPKHLITATGQRVTLRCSPRSGDLSVYWYQQSLDQGLQFLIQYYNGEERAKGNILERFSAQQFPDLHSELNLSSLELGDSALYFCASSVGTGGNTDTQYFGPGTRLTVL.

This clone has a handful of counts. The rearrangement uses TRBV19 and TRBJ2-2, with D perhaps TRBD1 (5 bases). V lost 3 bases, J lost 5 bases, and 10 bases lay in between. The CDR3 spans 14 residues. Looked up from germline, CDR1 is LNHDA and CDR2 is SQIVND (reference sequence). The CDR3: CASSIQGWTGELFF. The CDR3 DNA is TGTGCCAGTAGTATTCAGGGTTGGACCGGGGAGCTGTTTTTT.

CDR3 DNA: TGTGCCTGGAGTGTACGTCGGGGGTCGAGCACAGATACGCAGTATTTT. Translating it yields CAWSVRRGSSTDTQYF. The chain uses TRBV30 and TRBJ2-3; D might be TRBD2 (6 bases). The CDR3 is made up of 16 amino acids. The germline V gene encodes CDR1 GTSNPN and CDR2 SVGIG (reference sequence). V lost 0 bases to trimming and J lost 0 bases, with 13 bases between them.

The J gene is TRBJ2-5, the V gene TRBV15; 8 nucleotides line up with TRBD2. With V trimmed by 1 base and J by 2 bases, 3 bases remained unmatched. Germline V lookup: CDR1 LNHNV, CDR2 YYDKDF (reference sequence). The CDR3 length is 15 residues. CDR3 coding DNA: TGTGCCACCAGCAGAGTCATAGCGGGACAAGAGACCCAGTACTTC. This sequence encodes CATSRVIAGQETQYF.

At least ten counts were recorded for this clone. The chain has TRBV5-4 and TRBJ1-1; tentative D call: TRBD1 (5 bases). Germline values: CDR1 SGHNT, CDR2 YYREEE (reference sequence). The CDR3 runs 12 residues. The V end lost 0 bases, the J end lost 10 bases, and 10 bases lay between the germline ends. CDR3 coding DNA: TGTGCCAGCAGCTTGGAGCGGGGGATAGCTTTCTTT. This codes for CASSLERGIAFF. The full variable domain, rest sourced from reference TRBV5-4 and TRBJ1-1, is ETGVTQSPTHLIKTRGQQVTLRCSSQSGHNTVSWYQQALGQGPQFIFQYYREEENGRGNFPPRFSGLQFPNYSSELNVNALELDDSALYLCASSLERGIAFFGQGTRLTVV.

In regard to this clone: A much larger clone differs from this one at a single base, so this may be a read error. J is TRBJ2-7 and V is TRBV21-1; the table's D call of TRBD1 was not tested on the DNA. TRBV21-1 is shown as a pseudogene. The CDR3 sequence is 16 residues long. CDR3 in DNA: TGTGCCAGCAGCAAAGCGCAATATGGTTCAGGCTACGAGCAGTTCGTC. It encodes CASSKAQYGSGYEQFV.

This rearrangement joins TRBV5-1 to TRBJ1-5; perhaps TRBD1 as D (5 bases). The CDR3 spans 15 residues. Looked up from germline, CDR1 is SGHRS and CDR2 is YFSETQ. V dropped 0 bases and J dropped 7 bases, with 14 bases sitting between them. CDR3 in amino acids: CASSLAGAIGQPQHF. The DNA for the CDR3 is TGCGCCAGCAGCTTGGCCGGGGCAATAGGGCAGCCCCAGCATTTT.

The rearrangement joins TRBV7-8 to TRBJ1-3; TRBD1 matches at 7 bases. Germline-derived CDR1 and CDR2 are SGHVS and FQNEAQ. The CDR3 extends over 16 amino acids. V lost 1 base and J lost 3; bases outside the gene matches: 6. Here the CDR3 DNA reads TGTGCCAGCAGCTTAGGTACAGGGGTAGTTGGAAACACCATATATTTT. It yields the protein CASSLGTGVVGNTIYF. The full variable domain, rest sourced from reference TRBV7-8 and TRBJ1-3, is GAGVSQSPRYKVAKRGQDVALRCDPISGHVSLFWYQQALGQGPEFLTYFQNEAQLDKSGLPSDRFFAERPEGSVSTLKIQRTQQEDSAVYLCASSLGTGVVGNTIYFGEGSWLTVV.

This clone was counted only a few times. This chain uses TRBV29-1 with TRBJ2-1, with D possibly being TRBD1 (5 bases). CDR1 is SQVTM, CDR2 ANQGSEA, per germline. The CDR3 is made up of 14 amino acids. V gave up 2 bases and J gave up 5 bases, with 13 bases separating them. Written as DNA, the CDR3 is TGCAGCGTTGAACGCAGGGTCCCTAACAATGAGCAGTTCTTC. It is translated as CSVERRVPNNEQFF.

This chain connects TRBV5-1 to TRBJ2-3; tentatively, D is TRBD2 (5 bases). CDR1 and CDR2 (germline): SGHRS, YFSETQ. The CDR3 loop spans 15 amino acids. Trimming took 0 bases from V and 0 from J, leaving 8 bases between them. The CDR3 loop is CASSLDSGSTDTQYF. CDR3 bases: TGCGCCAGCAGCTTGGACAGCGGTAGCACAGATACGCAGTATTTT.

The rearrangement uses TRBV6-1 and TRBJ2-7, with a weak D call TRBD2 (5 bases). Germline values: CDR1 MNHNS, CDR2 SASEGT. V was cut by 5 bases and J by 3 bases, with 14 bases left in between. The CDR3 runs to 14 residues. The CDR3 here is CASSSRTDFYEQYF. The CDR3 DNA reads as TGTGCCAGCAGTTCGCGGACGGACTTCTACGAGCAGTACTTC.

This chain links TRBV9 with TRBJ1-2; no definite D call. Trimming stripped 0 bases from V and 6 bases from J, with 9 bases between. Germline V gene lookup returns CDR1 SGDLS and CDR2 YYNGEE. The CDR3 spans 13 residues. As DNA, the CDR3 is TGTGCCAGCAGCGTAGTCAGGTTAGATGGCTACACCTTC. It yields the protein CASSVVRLDGYTF.

The V and J genes are TRBV15 and TRBJ2-7; possible D gene TRBD2, 5 bases. In germline, CDR1 is LNHNV, CDR2 YYDKDF (reference sequence). The ends were cut back, 1 base at V and 2 bases at J, with 9 bases in the middle. This CDR3 comprises 14 residues. CDR3 sequence: CATSRGAETYEQYF. CDR3 DNA sequence: TGTGCCACCAGCAGAGGAGCGGAAACCTACGAGCAGTACTTC.

The V call is TRBV19, the J call TRBJ1-5; D not resolved. Trimming cost V 5 bases and J 5 bases, with 7 bases left between them. Germline CDR1 LNHDA, CDR2 SQIVND (reference sequence). The CDR3 contains 12 residues. CDR3 in DNA: TGTGCCAGTAGTTGGAGTTATCAGCCCCAGCATTTT. Amino acid sequence: CASSWSYQPQHF.

In its sample, this clone was seen a few times. The V call is TRBV5-6, the J call TRBJ2-2; D not resolved. The V gene's germline CDR1 is SGHDT and CDR2 YYEEEE. This CDR3 is 14 amino acids long. Trimming shortened V by 0 bases and J by 5 bases, and 8 bases separated the two germline ends. The CDR3 DNA is TGTGCCAGCAGCTTGGAAGGTTGGACCGGGGAGCTGTTTTTT. Its protein is CASSLEGWTGELFF.

A few counts support this clone. The chain is built from TRBV9 and TRBJ2-3; 8 bases align to TRBD1. The CDR3 is 15 amino acids. The ends lost 4 bases at V and 6 bases at J; junction bases unmatched: 10. Germline V lookup: CDR1 SGDLS, CDR2 YYNGEE. The CDR3 nucleotides read TGTGCCAGCAGCACCCAAGACAGGGGCAGGGATACGCAGTATTTT. Translating gives CASSTQDRGRDTQYF.

V usage is TRBV19 and J usage is TRBJ1-1, with D maybe TRBD1 (5 bases). Germline CDR1 and CDR2: LNHDA and SQIVND (reference sequence). The V and J ends lost 5 bases and 4 bases respectively, with 11 bases between them. This CDR3 is 13 amino acids long. CDR3 sequence (DNA): TGTGCCAGTAGTGACAGTTTCTCCACTGAAGCTTTCTTT. Translating it yields CASSDSFSTEAFF.

This clone came up a few times. The V call is TRBV20-1, the J call TRBJ2-5; D unresolved. Trimming shortened V by 1 base and J by 5 bases, and 5 bases separated the two germline ends. CDR3 length equals 11 residues. Germline CDR1 DFQATT, CDR2 SNEGSKA (reference sequence). The CDR3 is CSARVTETQYF. CDR3 nucleotide sequence: TGCAGTGCTAGAGTAACGGAGACCCAGTACTTC.

This clone was recorded a few times. V usage is TRBV9 and J usage is TRBJ2-5; TRBD2 matches 8 bases. Losses at the gene ends were 3 bases for V and 4 bases for J; bases not matched to a gene: 8. Germline CDR1 and CDR2: SGDLS and YYNGEE. CDR3 size: 15 residues. The CDR3 nucleotides read TGTGCCAGCAGCGCAGGGACTAGTCGGGGAGAGACCCAGTACTTC. Translating it yields CASSAGTSRGETQYF.

This clone has a count of ten or more. The rearrangement links TRBV10-3 to TRBJ2-7, with TRBD2 matching 7 bases. CDR3 size: 14 residues. The germline gives CDR1 ENHRY, CDR2 SYGVKD. With V trimmed by 2 bases and J by 3 bases, 4 bases remained unmatched. The CDR3 here is CAISEREGGYEQYV. The CDR3 DNA reads as TGTGCCATCAGTGAGAGGGAGGGAGGCTACGAGCAGTACGTC.

The J gene is TRBJ1-2, the V gene TRBV19; D is possibly TRBD1 (5 bases). CDR3 size: 12 residues. Germline V gene sequence: CDR1 LNHDA, CDR2 SQIVND (reference sequence). The V end lost 7 bases, the J end lost 3 bases, and 9 bases lay between the germline ends. CDR3 nucleotide sequence: TGTGCCAGTAAGGACACCTACTATGGCTACACCTTC. Translation: CASKDTYYGYTF.

V gene TRBV15 combines with J gene TRBJ2-5; 9 positions match TRBD1. J was trimmed by 5 bases and V by 5 bases; bases with no gene match: 9. This CDR3 region has 15 residues. Germline V lookup: CDR1 LNHNV, CDR2 YYDKDF (reference sequence). The CDR3 region is CATSARTGAWETQYF. DNA of the CDR3: TGTGCCACCAGCGCCCGGACAGGGGCGTGGGAGACCCAGTACTTC.

The chain carries TRBV6-5 and TRBJ1-3; D is possibly TRBD1 (6 bases). Per the germline V gene, CDR1 is MNHEY and CDR2 is SVGAGI. V lost 5 bases and J lost 2, with 10 bases in between. CDR3 length equals 14 residues. Written as DNA, the CDR3 is TGTGCCAGCAGTACCCGGGACACTGGAAACACCATATATTTT. Protein: CASSTRDTGNTIYF.

The chain carries TRBV29-1 and TRBJ1-2; D uncertain. The CDR3 extends over 13 amino acids. In germline, CDR1 is SQVTM, CDR2 ANQGSEA. Trimming shortened V by 7 bases and J by 0 bases, and 12 bases separated the two germline ends. The CDR3 DNA reads TGCAGCGCCTACACGGACTCTAACTATGGCTACACCTTC. Translating gives CSAYTDSNYGYTF.

A few counts support this clone. The chain joins TRBV5-4 to TRBJ2-5, with TRBD2 identical over 14 bases. CDR1 is SGHNT and CDR2 is YYREEE in the germline V gene (reference sequence). The CDR3 totals 16 residues. After removal of 2 bases from V and 4 bases from J, the junction contained 4 bases not matched to a gene. CDR3 amino acids: CASSLPGTSGRETQYF. The CDR3 DNA reads TGTGCCAGCAGCTTACCCGGGACTAGCGGGAGAGAGACCCAGTACTTC.

This clone showed up just a few times. J is TRBJ2-3 and V is TRBV6-5; 11 bases are shared with TRBD2. The CDR3 has 15 residues. With 6 bases clipped from V and 8 bases from J, the junction kept 10 bases outside the gene matches. Germline CDR1 reads MNHEY; CDR2 reads SVGAGI. In DNA, the CDR3 is TGTGCCAGCAGCACACTAGCGGGAGTGTCGGGTACGCAGTATTTT. Translation: CASSTLAGVSGTQYF.

The gene calls are TRBV2 and TRBJ2-7, with a tentative D call TRBD2 (6 bases). CDR1 is SNHLY, CDR2 FYNNEI, per germline. V gave up 4 bases and J gave up 3 bases, with 7 bases separating them. CDR3 length equals 12 residues. In DNA, the CDR3 is TGTGCCAGCAGTGGGGACTTCTACGAGCAGTACTTC. Its protein is CASSGDFYEQYF.

The rearrangement joins TRBV19 to TRBJ2-1, with D perhaps TRBD1 (5 bases). The V and J ends lost 6 bases and 0 bases respectively, with 15 bases between them. The germline V gene has CDR1 LNHDA and CDR2 SQIVND (reference sequence). The CDR3 is 16 amino acids. CDR3 sequence reads: CASSQIRVISYNEQFF. CDR3 bases: TGTGCCAGTAGCCAAATCAGGGTAATCTCCTACAATGAGCAGTTCTTC.